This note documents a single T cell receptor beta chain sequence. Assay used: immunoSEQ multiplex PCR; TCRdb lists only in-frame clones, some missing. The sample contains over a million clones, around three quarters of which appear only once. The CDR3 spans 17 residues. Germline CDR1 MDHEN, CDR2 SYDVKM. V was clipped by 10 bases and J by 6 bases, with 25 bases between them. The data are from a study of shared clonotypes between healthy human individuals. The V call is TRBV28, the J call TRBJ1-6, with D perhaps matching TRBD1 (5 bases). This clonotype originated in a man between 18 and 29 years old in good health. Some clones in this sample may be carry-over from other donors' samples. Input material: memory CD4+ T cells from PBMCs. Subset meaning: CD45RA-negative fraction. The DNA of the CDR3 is TGTGCCACCGTTAGACCCAGGACGTTGGGGGGTAATTCACCCCTCCACTTT. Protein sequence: CATVRPRTLGGNSPLHF.